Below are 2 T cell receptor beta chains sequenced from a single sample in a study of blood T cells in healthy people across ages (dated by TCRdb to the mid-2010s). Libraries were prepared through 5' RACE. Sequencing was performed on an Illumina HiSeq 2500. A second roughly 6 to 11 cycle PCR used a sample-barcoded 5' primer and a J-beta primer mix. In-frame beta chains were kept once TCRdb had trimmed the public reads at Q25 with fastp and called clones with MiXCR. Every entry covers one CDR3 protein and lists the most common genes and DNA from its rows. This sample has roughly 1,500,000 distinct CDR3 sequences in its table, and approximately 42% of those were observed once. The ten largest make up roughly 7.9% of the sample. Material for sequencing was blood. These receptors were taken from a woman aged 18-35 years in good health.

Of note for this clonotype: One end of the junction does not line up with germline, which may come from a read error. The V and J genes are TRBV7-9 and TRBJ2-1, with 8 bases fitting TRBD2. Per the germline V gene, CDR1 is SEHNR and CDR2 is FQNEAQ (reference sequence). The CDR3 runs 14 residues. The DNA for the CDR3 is TGTGCCAGCACCTTAGCGGGGTCTGACGATGGGCAGTTCTTC. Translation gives CASTLAGSDDGQFF.

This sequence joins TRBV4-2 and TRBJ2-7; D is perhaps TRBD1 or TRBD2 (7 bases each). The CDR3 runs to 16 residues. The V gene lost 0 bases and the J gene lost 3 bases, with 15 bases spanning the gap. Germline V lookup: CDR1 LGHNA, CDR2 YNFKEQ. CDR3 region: CASSQESGTDFYEQYF. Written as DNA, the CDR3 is TGTGCCAGCAGCCAAGAGAGCGGGACAGATTTCTACGAGCAGTACTTC.